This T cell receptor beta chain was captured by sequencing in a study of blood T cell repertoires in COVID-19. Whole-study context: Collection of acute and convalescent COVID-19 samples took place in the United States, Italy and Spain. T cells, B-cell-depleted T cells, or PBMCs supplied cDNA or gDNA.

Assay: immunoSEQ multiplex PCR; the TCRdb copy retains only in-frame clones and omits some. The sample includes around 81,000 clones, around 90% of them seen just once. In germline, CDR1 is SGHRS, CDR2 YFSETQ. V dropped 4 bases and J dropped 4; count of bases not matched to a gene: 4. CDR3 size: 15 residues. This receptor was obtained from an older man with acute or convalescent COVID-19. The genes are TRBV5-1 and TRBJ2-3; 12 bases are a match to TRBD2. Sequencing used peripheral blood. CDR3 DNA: TGCGCCAGCAGCCCTAGCGGGGGGGCGGCAGATACGCAGTATTTT. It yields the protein CASSPSGGAADTQYF.